Listed here are 24 T cell receptor beta chains from one sample, sequenced in a study of CD8+CD57+ T cells in acquired aplastic anemia. Previously, flow cytometry had revealed CD8+CD57+ cell expansion in the patients chosen for sequencing. Researchers used genomic DNA as the template to profile TCR beta VDJ and CDR3. Via MiXCR, TCRdb re-called the reads, giving one row per CDR3 protein. In the table there are fewer than 250,000 distinct CDR3 sequences, more than 40% of which are singletons. Sequenced input: sorted CD4+, CD8+, or CD8+CD57+ T cells (not recorded which) from PBMCs. The receptors were gathered from a human donor with aplastic anemia.

This clonotype was recorded a few times. This chain connects TRBV10-3 to TRBJ1-2; no clear D gene. This CDR3 has 18 residues. The germline CDR1 and CDR2 sequences are ENHRY and SYGVKD. V lost 3 bases to trimming and J lost 0 bases, with 20 bases between them. This chain's CDR3 is CAISDGWVKTKANYGYTF. In DNA, the CDR3 is TGTGCCATCAGTGATGGGTGGGTCAAGACAAAAGCTAACTATGGCTACACCTTC.

The chain is built from TRBV2 and TRBJ2-2, with TRBD1 identical over 10 bases. Germline V gene lookup returns CDR1 SNHLY and CDR2 FYNNEI. The CDR3 runs to 14 residues. V shed 7 bases and J 8 bases; nucleotides not matched to a gene: 7. DNA of the CDR3: TGTGCCAGCAATTGGGACAGGGGTGGAGGGGAGCTGTTTTTT. Amino acid sequence: CASNWDRGGGELFF.

The CDR3 here is CASSSHPEGETQYF. The CDR3 DNA is TGTGCCAGCAGCTCCCACCCGGAGGGGGAGACCCAGTACTTC. The chain carries TRBV7-7 and TRBJ2-5; maybe TRBD2 (6 bases). The CDR3 extends over 14 amino acids. CDR1 is SSHAT, CDR2 FNYEAQ, per germline (reference sequence). V lost 4 bases, J lost 5 bases, and 14 bases lay in between. Using reference TRBV7-7 and TRBJ2-5 for the parts outside the CDR3, the full variable domain is GAGVSQSPRYKVTKRGQDVTLRCDPISSHATLYWYQQALGQGPEFLTYFNYEAQPDKSGLPSDRFSAERPEGSISTLTIQRTEQRDSAMYRCASSSHPEGETQYFGPGTRLLVL.

The rearrangement joins TRBV7-3 to TRBJ1-2, with D perhaps TRBD1 (6 bases). Between the trimmed V and J ends, which lost 2 bases and 6 bases, there was a span of 10 bases. Germline CDR1 is SGHTA and CDR2 is FQGTGA. The CDR3 totals 13 residues. The chain's CDR3 is CASSLLPGDGYTF. In DNA, the CDR3 is TGTGCCAGCAGCTTACTGCCAGGGGATGGCTACACCTTC.

V gene TRBV12-3 or TRBV12-4 combines with J gene TRBJ1-2, with D unresolved. This CDR3 has 13 residues. The V and J ends lost 6 bases and 4 bases respectively, with 12 bases between them. The CDR3 loop reads CASSPDMSYGYTF. CDR3 nucleotide sequence: TGTGCCAGCAGCCCAGACATGAGCTATGGCTACACCTTC.

Written as DNA, the CDR3 is TGTGCCAGTAGTATTCGGGGGGCAGGGCACTACGAGCAGTACTTC. Translation: CASSIRGAGHYEQYF. This rearrangement joins TRBV19 to TRBJ2-7; D may be TRBD2 (7 bases). The germline V gene encodes CDR1 LNHDA and CDR2 SQIVND (reference sequence). CDR3 size: 15 residues. The V end lost 3 bases, the J end lost 3 bases, and 15 bases lay between the germline ends.

The J gene is TRBJ2-3, the V gene TRBV10-2; D is uncertain. The V gene's germline CDR1 is WSHSY and CDR2 SAAADI. Trimming shortened V by 2 bases and J by 5 bases, and 8 bases separated the two germline ends. This CDR3 has 13 amino acids. The CDR3 DNA sequence: TGCGCCAGCAGTGAGGTCTCGAAAGATACGCAGTATTTT. Translation gives CASSEVSKDTQYF.

V gene TRBV7-8 combines with J gene TRBJ2-1; 8 bases fit TRBD2. The ends lost 2 bases at V and 2 bases at J; junction bases unmatched: 5. In germline, CDR1 is SGHVS, CDR2 FQNEAQ. CDR3 length: 16 residues. CDR3 protein: CASSLSRLAPYNEQFF. The DNA of the CDR3 is TGTGCCAGCAGCTTATCCCGACTAGCGCCCTACAATGAGCAGTTCTTC.

This clonotype was observed at least ten times. The chain combines TRBV13 with TRBJ1-2; 9 nucleotides match TRBD1. Germline values: CDR1 PRHDT, CDR2 FYEKMQ (reference sequence). The CDR3 is 15 amino acids. Trimming cost V 2 bases and J 8 bases; bases outside gene matches: 9. CDR3 sequence: CASSLWDREFGGYTF. In DNA form, the CDR3 reads TGTGCCAGCAGCTTATGGGACAGGGAGTTTGGGGGCTACACCTTC.

This clonotype was found many times. The chain uses TRBV29-1 and TRBJ2-7; TRBD1 is a possible D gene (8 bases). This CDR3 is 18 amino acids long. Trimming cost V 3 bases and J 1 base, with 25 bases left between them. Germline CDR1 reads SQVTM; CDR2 reads ANQGSEA. CDR3 amino acids: CSVETKGTGGESSYEQYF. The CDR3 DNA reads TGCAGCGTTGAGACGAAAGGAACAGGGGGGGAAAGTTCCTACGAGCAGTACTTC.

This clonotype occurred many times. V gene TRBV7-8 combines with J gene TRBJ2-3; unclear D gene. The germline gives CDR1 SGHVS, CDR2 FQNEAQ. Between the trimmed V and J ends, which lost 2 bases and 3 bases, there was a span of 9 bases. This CDR3 spans 14 amino acids. The DNA of the CDR3 is TGTGCCAGCAGCTTATCCCGGTCGACAGATACGCAGTATTTT. Its translation: CASSLSRSTDTQYF.

This clonotype was picked up many times. V and J are TRBV6-5 and TRBJ1-1; D is possibly TRBD1 (6 bases). With 6 bases removed from V and 4 bases from J, the gap between germline ends came to 12 bases. Germline V lookup: CDR1 MNHEY, CDR2 SVGAGI. The CDR3 totals 13 residues. CDR3: CASRIPGVTEAFF. The CDR3 DNA reads as TGTGCCAGCAGGATTCCAGGGGTCACTGAAGCTTTCTTT.

The rearrangement joins TRBV15 to TRBJ2-1, with 10 nucleotides matching TRBD2. With V trimmed by 0 bases and J by 2 bases, 10 bases remained unmatched. Germline CDR1 LNHNV, CDR2 YYDKDF (reference sequence). This CDR3 comprises 19 residues. CDR3 sequence (DNA): TGTGCCACCAGCAGAGATATTAGGAAGCGGGGGGGAACCTACAATGAGCAGTTCTTC. Translating gives CATSRDIRKRGGTYNEQFF. The full variable domain, with the rest looked up from reference TRBV15 and TRBJ2-1, is DAMVIQNPRYQVTQFGKPVTLSCSQTLNHNVMYWYQQKSSQAPKLLFHYYDKDFNNEADTPDNFQSRRPNTSFCFLDIRSPGLGDTAMYLCATSRDIRKRGGTYNEQFFGPGTRLTVL.

V usage is TRBV10-2 and J usage is TRBJ2-1; D gene ambiguous. The CDR3 totals 16 residues. In germline, CDR1 is WSHSY, CDR2 SAAADI. V shed 0 bases and J shed 0 bases, with 9 bases lying between them. Written as DNA, the CDR3 is TGCGCCAGCAGTGAGTCGGGTCAGAGCTCCTACAATGAGCAGTTCTTC. As protein: CASSESGQSSYNEQFF.

This chain joins TRBV20-1 and TRBJ2-3; D is possibly TRBD1 (5 bases). Germline V lookup: CDR1 DFQATT, CDR2 SNEGSKA (reference sequence). V was trimmed by 3 bases and J by 5 bases, leaving 9 bases between them. The CDR3 runs to 12 residues. The CDR3 DNA sequence: TGCAGTGCTAGTAAACAGGTAGATACGCAGTATTTT. Translation: CSASKQVDTQYF.

This clonotype came up once. The gene calls are TRBV20-1 and TRBJ1-1; possibly TRBD1 for D (6 bases). Trimming left V 6 bases short and J 4 bases short, with 12 bases between. This CDR3 is 12 amino acids long. Germline V gives CDR1 DFQATT, CDR2 SNEGSKA (reference sequence). CDR3 in amino acids: CSAVDRFTEAFF. For the CDR3, the DNA is TGCAGTGCAGTCGACAGGTTCACTGAAGCTTTCTTT.

The genes are TRBV27 and TRBJ1-2, with a weak D call TRBD1 (6 bases). Per the germline V gene, CDR1 is MNHEY and CDR2 is SMNVEV (reference sequence). There are 13 residues in the CDR3. V shed 5 bases and J shed 8 bases, with 15 bases lying between them. The CDR3 bases are TGTGCCAGCAGTGGCCACTTGGGGGGCGGCTACACCTTC. It codes for CASSGHLGGGYTF.

This clonotype has at least ten counts. The chain employs TRBV7-9 and TRBJ2-1; TRBD1 might be the D (6 bases). Germline CDR1 and CDR2: SEHNR and FQNEAQ (reference sequence). The CDR3 spans 14 residues. The V end lost 5 bases, the J end lost 6 bases, and 14 bases lay between the germline ends. Written as DNA, the CDR3 is TGTGCCAGCAGCCCTACAGGGCTTGGCAATGAGCAGTTCTTC. It codes for CASSPTGLGNEQFF. Together with reference TRBV7-9 and TRBJ2-1, the CDR3 gives the full variable domain: DTGVSQNPRHKITKRGQNVTFRCDPISEHNRLYWYRQTLGQGPEFLTYFQNEAQLEKSRLLSDRFSAERPKGSFSTLEIQRTEQGDSAMYLCASSPTGLGNEQFFGPGTRLTVL.

This clonotype was seen once. At one end the junction does not follow the germline gene, possibly because of a read error. V and J are TRBV27 and TRBJ2-7; TRBD1 might be the D (6 bases). The CDR3 is 15 amino acids. CDR1 is MNHEY, CDR2 SMNVEV, per germline (reference sequence). CDR3 bases: TGTGCCAGCAGCAAAAGACAGGTCCAGAATGGGGAGCGGTACTTC. It translates to CASSKRQVQNGERYF.

On this clonotype: Possible read error: a much larger clone is one base away. The rearrangement uses TRBV7-9 and TRBJ2-5; possible D gene TRBD2, 6 bases. V lost 5 bases and J 3 bases, leaving 19 bases between the germline ends. CDR3 length equals 16 residues. From germline, CDR1 is SEHNR and CDR2 FQNEAQ (reference sequence). Written as DNA, the CDR3 is TGTGCCAGCAGCCCAGATACAAGGTCGGGGGAAGAGACCCAGTACTTC. This gives the protein CASSPDTRSGEETQYF.

This clonotype was found many times. This sequence joins TRBV10-3 and TRBJ2-7; D call uncertain. This CDR3 spans 12 amino acids. Germline lookup yields CDR1 ENHRY and CDR2 SYGVKD. Trimming left V 3 bases short and J 3 bases short, with 6 bases between. CDR3 region: CAISDILYEQYF. In DNA form, the CDR3 reads TGTGCCATCAGTGACATTCTCTACGAGCAGTACTTC.

This clonotype was seen at least ten times. This chain connects TRBV19 to TRBJ2-7; D is uncertain. CDR1 is LNHDA and CDR2 is SQIVND in the germline V gene (reference sequence). The CDR3 is made up of 14 amino acids. V was clipped by 3 bases and J by 4 bases, with 13 bases between them. The CDR3 region has the DNA TGTGCCAGTAGTATGGGTCTAGAGAAATACGAGCAGTACTTC. Its translation is CASSMGLEKYEQYF.

This sequence joins TRBV7-6 and TRBJ2-5; 13 bases line up with TRBD2. This CDR3 is built from 15 residues. Germline V gives CDR1 SGHVS, CDR2 FNYEAQ. The V and J ends lost 7 bases and 7 bases, in that order; junction bases with no gene match: 9. Here the CDR3 reads CASIKTSGGPGTQYF. CDR3 DNA: TGTGCCAGCATCAAGACTAGCGGGGGGCCGGGGACCCAGTACTTC.

This chain connects TRBV7-9 to TRBJ1-5; D call uncertain. CDR1 and CDR2 from the germline V gene are SEHNR and FQNEAQ (reference sequence). The germline V and J ends were trimmed by 5 bases and 9 bases, with 14 bases remaining between them. The length of the CDR3 is 13 residues. The CDR3 sequence: CASSTGPTSPQHF. CDR3 nucleotides: TGTGCCAGCAGCACTGGGCCCACGTCGCCCCAGCATTTT.